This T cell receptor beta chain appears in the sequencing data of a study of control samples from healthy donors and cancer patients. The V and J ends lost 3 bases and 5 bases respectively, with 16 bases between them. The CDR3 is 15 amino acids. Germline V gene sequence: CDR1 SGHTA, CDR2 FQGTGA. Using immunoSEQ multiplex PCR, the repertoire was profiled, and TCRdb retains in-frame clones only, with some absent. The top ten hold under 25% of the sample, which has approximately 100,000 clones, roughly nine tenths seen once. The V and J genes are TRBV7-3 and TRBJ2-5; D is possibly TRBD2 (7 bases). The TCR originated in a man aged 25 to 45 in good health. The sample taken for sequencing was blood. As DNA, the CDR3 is TGTGCCAGCAGCTTCCAACCCGGGGGGCCGGAGACCCAGTACTTC. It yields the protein CASSFQPGGPETQYF.